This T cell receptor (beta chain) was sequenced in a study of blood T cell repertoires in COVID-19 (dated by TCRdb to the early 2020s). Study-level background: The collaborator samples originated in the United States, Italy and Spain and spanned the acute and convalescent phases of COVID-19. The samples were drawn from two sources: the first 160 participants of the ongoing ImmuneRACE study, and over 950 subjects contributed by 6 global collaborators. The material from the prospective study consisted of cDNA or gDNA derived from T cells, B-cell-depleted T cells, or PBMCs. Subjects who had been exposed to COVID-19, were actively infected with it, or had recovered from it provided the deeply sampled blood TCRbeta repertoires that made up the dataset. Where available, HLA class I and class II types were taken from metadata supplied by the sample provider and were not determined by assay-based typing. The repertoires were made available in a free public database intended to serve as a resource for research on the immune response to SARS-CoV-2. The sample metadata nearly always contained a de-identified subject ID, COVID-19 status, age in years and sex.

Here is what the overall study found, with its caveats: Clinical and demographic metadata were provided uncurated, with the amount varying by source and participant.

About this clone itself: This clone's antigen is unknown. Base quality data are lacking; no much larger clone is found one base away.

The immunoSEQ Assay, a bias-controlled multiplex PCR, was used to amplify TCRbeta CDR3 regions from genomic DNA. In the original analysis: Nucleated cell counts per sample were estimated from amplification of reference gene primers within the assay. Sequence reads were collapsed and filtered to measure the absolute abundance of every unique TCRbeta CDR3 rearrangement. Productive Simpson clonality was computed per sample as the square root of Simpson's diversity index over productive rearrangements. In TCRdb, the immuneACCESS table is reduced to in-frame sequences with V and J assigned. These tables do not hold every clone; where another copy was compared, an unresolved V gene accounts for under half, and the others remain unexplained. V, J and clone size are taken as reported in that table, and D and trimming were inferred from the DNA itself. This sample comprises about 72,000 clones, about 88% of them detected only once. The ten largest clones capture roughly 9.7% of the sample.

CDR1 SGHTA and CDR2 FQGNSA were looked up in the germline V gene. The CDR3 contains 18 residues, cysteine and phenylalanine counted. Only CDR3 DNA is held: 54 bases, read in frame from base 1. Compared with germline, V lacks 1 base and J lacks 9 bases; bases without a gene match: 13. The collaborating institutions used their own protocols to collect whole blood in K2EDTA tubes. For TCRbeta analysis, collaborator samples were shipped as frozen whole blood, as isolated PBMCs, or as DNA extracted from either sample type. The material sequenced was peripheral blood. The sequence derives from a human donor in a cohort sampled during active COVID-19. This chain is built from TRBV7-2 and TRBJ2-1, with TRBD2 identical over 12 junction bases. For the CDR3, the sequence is CASSLGGRLAGAVSEQFF. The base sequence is TGTGCCAGCAGCTTAGGCGGCAGACTAGCGGGAGCGGTGAGTGAGCAGTTCTTC.